This T cell receptor beta chain stems from a study of glioma-infiltrating T cells. Worth noting for this clonotype: Its antigen is unidentified.

Using RNA template, CDR3s of TCR alpha and beta were amplified with iRepertoire arm-PCR. One-step reverse transcription and amplification started from around 100-400 ng of tissue mRNA or PBMC total RNA. MiXCR, run by TCRdb on the multiplex PCR reads, gives a single entry per CDR3 protein. The sample includes 100,000 to 150,000 distinct CDR3 sequences, around 25% of them seen just once. Study-level findings and limits: Very few CDR3 sequences were shared between tissue and blood. Tissue-blood divergence was below expectation in non-neoplastic patients, above in gliomas.

The germline gives CDR1 SQVTM, CDR2 ANQGSEA. The CDR3 extends over 13 amino acids. V lost 5 bases and J lost 4, with 9 bases in between. J is TRBJ1-6 and V is TRBV29-1; TRBD1 might be the D (5 bases). The receptor's source is a human donor with low-grade glioma or glioblastoma, undergoing nonglioma brain surgery, or in good health (not recorded which). Specimen: glioma tissue, nonneoplastic brain tissue, or PBMCs (not recorded which). Here the CDR3 reads CSVSKGYNSPLHF. The DNA of the CDR3 is TGCAGCGTTAGCAAGGGGTATAATTCACCCCTCCACTTT.